The 16 T cell receptor beta chains below all came from one sample that was sequenced in a study of blood T cell repertoires in COVID-19. The repertoire was sequenced with immunoSEQ multiplex PCR; TCRdb's copy has only in-frame clones and lacks some. The sample lists over 150,000 clones, around 79% seen once, with around 20% in the top ten. Sequences were obtained from PBMCs or T cells enriched from blood (not recorded which). Source of these receptors: a woman in her 70s in a cohort exposed to, infected with or recovered from COVID-19 (not recorded which).

This sequence joins TRBV10-3 and TRBJ1-2, with TRBD1 as a possible D gene (5 bases). Trimming cost V 6 bases and J 0 bases, with 11 bases left between them. Germline-derived CDR1 and CDR2 are ENHRY and SYGVKD. The CDR3 extends over 14 amino acids. DNA of the CDR3: TGTGCCATCAGGGGGGACTTAGCTAACTATGGCTACACCTTC. Amino acids: CAIRGDLANYGYTF.

The V call is TRBV5-4, the J call TRBJ2-7; 9 nucleotides align to TRBD1. Germline V lookup: CDR1 SGHNT, CDR2 YYREEE (reference sequence). With V trimmed by 4 bases and J by 6 bases, 17 bases remained unmatched. The CDR3 has 17 residues. CDR3 nucleotide sequence: TGTGCCAGCAGCCCAGAATTACCGGGACAGGGTGACGCCGAGCAGTACTTC. It yields the protein CASSPELPGQGDAEQYF.

This chain links TRBV5-1 with TRBJ2-7; the match to TRBD1 covers 8 bases. Unmatched junction bases numbered 6, after V lost 3 bases and J lost 7 bases. Germline V gene sequence: CDR1 SGHRS, CDR2 YFSETQ. The CDR3 has 13 residues. Written as DNA, the CDR3 is TGCGCCAGCAGCTCGACAGGGGCCAGGGAGCAGTACTTC. Amino acids: CASSSTGAREQYF. Full variable domain (rest looked up from reference TRBV5-1 and TRBJ2-7): KAGVTQTPRYLIKTRGQQVTLSCSPISGHRSVSWYQQTPGQGLQFLFEYFSETQRNKGNFPGRFSGRQFSNSRSEMNVSTLELGDSALYLCASSSTGAREQYFGPGTRLTVT.

The gene calls are TRBV28 and TRBJ1-4; the D gene is possibly TRBD1 (6 bases). Germline CDR1 reads MDHEN; CDR2 reads SYDVKM. Trimming left V 8 bases short and J 8 bases short, with 15 bases between. This CDR3 is 13 amino acids long. The CDR3 protein is CASGGGPGEKLFF. For the CDR3, the DNA is TGTGCCAGCGGGGGGGGCCCGGGGGAAAAACTGTTTTTT. Drawing the rest from reference TRBV28 and TRBJ1-4, the complete variable domain is DVKVTQSSRYLVKRTGEKVFLECVQDMDHENMFWYRQDPGLGLRLIYFSYDVKMKEKGDIPEGYSVSREKKERFSLILESASTNQTSMYLCASGGGPGEKLFFGSGTQLSVL.

This clone was counted between two and nine times. CDR3 in amino acids: CASSSGGPRYF. CDR3 in DNA: TGTGCCAGCAGTTCTGGAGGGCCTCGGTATTTT. V gene TRBV6-5 combines with J gene TRBJ2-3; possibly TRBD2 for D (6 bases). V was shortened by 4 bases and J by 14 bases, with 13 bases between the two germline ends. This CDR3 has 11 amino acids. CDR1 is MNHEY, CDR2 SVGAGI, per germline.

The J gene is TRBJ2-7, the V gene TRBV30, with a tentative D call TRBD1 (6 bases). CDR3 length: 13 residues. Per germline, CDR1 GTSNPN and CDR2 SVGIG (reference sequence). V lost 0 bases and J 9 bases, leaving 15 bases between the germline ends. The CDR3 DNA reads TGTGCCTGGAGTGTACTGGGGGCAGGGGTGCAGTACTTC. Its protein is CAWSVLGAGVQYF.

As to this clone: The CDR3 does not end in the conserved phenylalanine or tryptophan, so this is likely a read error. The V gene is TRBV6-5, the J gene TRBJ2-7; tentative D call: TRBD1 (5 bases). Germline CDR1 is MNHEY and CDR2 is SVGAGI. CDR3 length: 15 residues. The ends were cut back, 8 bases at V and 3 bases at J, with 20 bases in the middle. CDR3 in DNA: TGTGCCAGCTCTTCCGGCGGCAGGGTGGGCTACGAGCAGTACCTC. Translated: CASSSGGRVGYEQYL.

The count of this clone is one. The gene calls are TRBV11-2 and TRBJ2-7, with 7 bases identical to TRBD1. Germline loops: CDR1 SGHAT, CDR2 FQNNGV. The junction had 11 bases not matched to a gene; V was cut back by 5 bases and J by 1 base. This CDR3 region has 16 residues. In DNA form, the CDR3 reads TGTGCCAGCAGCCCAAACACAGGGGCAACATCCTACGAGCAGTACTTC. Translating gives CASSPNTGATSYEQYF.

In nucleotides, the CDR3 is TGTGCCAGCAGTTACTCGAGTCATCTCCCCGGAAACACCATATATTTT. Translated, it gives CASSYSSHLPGNTIYF. The rearrangement joins TRBV6-5 to TRBJ1-3; D is ambiguous. V was trimmed by 0 bases and J by 4 bases, leaving 13 bases between them. The CDR3 consists of 16 residues. Germline lookup yields CDR1 MNHEY and CDR2 SVGAGI.

The chain joins TRBV6-5 to TRBJ2-7; D is perhaps TRBD2 (6 bases). This CDR3 is 15 amino acids long. Germline-derived CDR1 and CDR2 are MNHEY and SVGAGI. V was cut by 6 bases and J by 0 bases, with 15 bases left in between. The CDR3 spells CASRDRDLFSYEQYF. The CDR3 DNA reads as TGTGCCAGCAGGGACCGGGACTTATTCTCCTACGAGCAGTACTTC.

The V gene is TRBV18, the J gene TRBJ1-6; possible D gene TRBD1, 6 bases. V lost 8 bases to trimming and J lost 10 bases, with 12 bases between them. CDR3 length equals 12 residues. Germline assignment: CDR1 KGHSH and CDR2 LQKENI. CDR3 sequence (DNA): TGTGCCAGCCCAACAGGGTTATCACCCCTCCACTTT. Translation: CASPTGLSPLHF. Drawing the rest from reference TRBV18 and TRBJ1-6, the complete variable domain is NAGVMQNPRHLVRRRGQEARLRCSPMKGHSHVYWYRQLPEEGLKFMVYLQKENIIDESGMPKERFSAEFPKEGPSILRIQQVVRGDSAAYFCASPTGLSPLHFGNGTRLTVT.

The V call is TRBV18, the J call TRBJ2-5, with a possible D match to TRBD1 (5 bases). V lost 0 bases and J 5 bases, leaving 10 bases between the germline ends. There are 14 residues in the CDR3. Per germline, CDR1 KGHSH and CDR2 LQKENI. CDR3 in amino acids: CASSPPAGLETQYF. The CDR3 DNA reads TGTGCCAGCTCACCACCGGCAGGGTTGGAGACCCAGTACTTC.

The chain recombines TRBV2 with TRBJ2-7; 10 bases map to TRBD1. Germline lookup yields CDR1 SNHLY and CDR2 FYNNEI. J was trimmed by 5 bases and V by 8 bases; bases with no gene match: 3. This CDR3 region has 12 residues. CDR3 sequence reads: CASRDRGDEQYF. The CDR3 DNA follows: TGTGCCAGCCGGGACAGGGGCGACGAGCAGTACTTC.

CDR3 nucleotide sequence: TGTGCCAGCAGCTTACGAAGGCGGGAGACCCAGTACTTC. Amino acids: CASSLRRRETQYF. V is TRBV7-8 and J is TRBJ2-5; D gene uncertain. The germline V and J ends were trimmed by 2 bases and 5 bases, with 9 bases remaining between them. This CDR3 region has 13 residues. In germline, CDR1 is SGHVS, CDR2 FQNEAQ.

The chain employs TRBV5-1 and TRBJ2-5; TRBD1 matches at 7 bases. The CDR3 has 13 residues. CDR1 is SGHRS, CDR2 YFSETQ, per germline. The V gene end was trimmed by 4 bases and the J gene end by 7 bases; junction bases not matched to a gene: 7. CDR3 region: CASSPGQPGTQYF. In nucleotides, the CDR3 is TGCGCCAGCAGCCCGGGACAGCCAGGGACCCAGTACTTC.

The chain links TRBV19 to TRBJ1-1; no reliable D call. The CDR3 sequence is 16 residues long. The germline CDR1 and CDR2 sequences are LNHDA and SQIVND (reference sequence). Trimming left V 7 bases short and J 5 bases short, with 23 bases between. The CDR3 nucleotides read TGTGCCAGTAACCCGACGGCCTGGAGCGGGTGGACTGAAGCTTTCTTT. Translated, it gives CASNPTAWSGWTEAFF.